The 10 T cell receptor beta chains below come from one sample, sequenced in a study of cytomegalovirus exposure and HLA in healthy donors. The PCR made use of 60 Vbeta and 13 Jbeta primers. The data were produced by immunoSEQ multiplex PCR, yet TCRdb's version contains in-frame clones alone and is incomplete. The table lists 130,000 to 150,000 clones, over 60% of them singletons, with roughly 2.1% in the top ten. Material: PBMCs. These receptors came from a man aged 40-49 years in good health and CMV-seronegative.

This chain uses TRBV10-1 with TRBJ2-3, with 9 bases lining up with TRBD1. Looked up from germline, CDR1 is WNHNN and CDR2 is SYGVQD (reference sequence). The trim removed 8 bases at V and 6 bases at J, leaving 12 bases unmatched. The CDR3 loop spans 15 amino acids. This CDR3 is CASAKITGGADTQYF. The DNA of the CDR3 is TGCGCCAGCGCCAAAATCACAGGGGGCGCGGATACGCAGTATTTT.

The J gene is TRBJ2-5, the V gene TRBV4-1, with TRBD2 matching 9 bases. The J segment lost 3 bases and the V segment lost 1 base, leaving 9 bases of the junction unmatched. The germline V gene encodes CDR1 MGHRA and CDR2 YSYEKL. This CDR3 has 17 amino acids. The CDR3 sequence is CASSQVPGQRGEETQYF. In nucleotides, the CDR3 is TGCGCCAGCAGCCAAGTCCCTGGTCAGCGGGGGGAAGAGACCCAGTACTTC.

In its sample, this clone was seen once. The gene calls are TRBV19 and TRBJ1-5; 10 nucleotides match TRBD1. CDR1 and CDR2 (germline): LNHDA, SQIVND (reference sequence). J lost 3 bases, V lost 3 bases, and 5 bases had no gene match. The CDR3 has 16 amino acids. The CDR3 coding sequence is TGTGCCAGTAGTATCCCGGGACAGGGGCCCAATCAGCCCCAGCATTTT. Protein: CASSIPGQGPNQPQHF.

The rearrangement joins TRBV5-1 to TRBJ2-2; D is possibly TRBD2 (6 bases). The CDR3 is 14 amino acids. Germline V gives CDR1 SGHRS, CDR2 YFSETQ. The ends were cut back, 4 bases at V and 4 bases at J, with 11 bases in the middle. CDR3 sequence reads: CASSPGDLTGELFF. CDR3 DNA sequence: TGCGCCAGCAGCCCGGGAGATCTCACCGGGGAGCTGTTTTTT.

The chain joins TRBV7-2 to TRBJ2-1, with TRBD2 matching over 10 bases. This CDR3 is built from 17 residues. After removal of 5 bases from V and 7 bases from J, the junction contained 14 bases not matched to a gene. CDR1 is SGHTA, CDR2 FQGNSA, per germline. CDR3 amino acids: CASSRGRASGSENEQFF. DNA of the CDR3: TGTGCCAGCAGCCGGGGGCGGGCTAGCGGGAGTGAAAATGAGCAGTTCTTC.

The chain carries TRBV19 and TRBJ2-2; the D gene is possibly TRBD1 (5 bases). The V and J ends lost 3 bases and 3 bases respectively, with 14 bases between them. Germline V gene data show CDR1 as LNHDA and CDR2 as SQIVND (reference sequence). This CDR3 region has 16 residues. Here the CDR3 reads CASSISGIADTGELFF. CDR3 nucleotides: TGTGCCAGTAGTATCTCAGGGATAGCTGACACCGGGGAGCTGTTTTTT. Full variable domain (outside the CDR3, taken from reference TRBV19 and TRBJ2-2): DGGITQSPKYLFRKEGQNVTLSCEQNLNHDAMYWYRQDPGQGLRLIYYSQIVNDFQKGDIAEGYSVSREKKESFPLTVTSAQKNPTAFYLCASSISGIADTGELFFGEGSRLTVL.

This chain joins TRBV13 and TRBJ2-2; possibly TRBD2 for D (5 bases). Trimming pared 4 bases from V and 1 base from J, leaving 7 bases between. There are 14 residues in the CDR3. CDR1 and CDR2 (germline): PRHDT, FYEKMQ (reference sequence). CDR3 in DNA: TGTGCCAGCAGCTACGGGGTGAACACCGGGGAGCTGTTTTTT. It codes for CASSYGVNTGELFF. Variable domain in full (rest from reference TRBV13 and TRBJ2-2): AAGVIQSPRHLIKEKRETATLKCYPIPRHDTVYWYQQGPGQDPQFLISFYEKMQSDKGSIPDRFSAQQFSDYHSELNMSSLELGDSALYFCASSYGVNTGELFFGEGSRLTVL.

This clone came up a few times. The chain employs TRBV29-1 and TRBJ2-3; TRBD2 agrees at 7 bases. CDR1 SQVTM and CDR2 ANQGSEA come from the germline V gene. With 6 bases clipped from V and 6 bases from J, the junction kept 12 bases outside the gene matches. This CDR3 is built from 14 residues. CDR3: CSVTSLSIRDTQYF. CDR3 nucleotides: TGCAGCGTGACTAGCCTATCGATAAGGGATACGCAGTATTTT.

The gene calls are TRBV15 and TRBJ2-3; 11 bases align to TRBD2. Germline CDR1 LNHNV, CDR2 YYDKDF (reference sequence). The CDR3 has 16 residues. V dropped 8 bases and J dropped 0; count of bases not matched to a gene: 7. The CDR3 is CATLAGGRLSTDTQYF. In nucleotides, the CDR3 is TGTGCCACCCTAGCGGGAGGACGTCTGAGCACAGATACGCAGTATTTT.

V gene TRBV4-1 combines with J gene TRBJ2-7; tentative D call: TRBD1 (6 bases). CDR1 is MGHRA and CDR2 is YSYEKL in the germline V gene. The CDR3 extends over 15 amino acids. Between the trimmed V and J ends, which lost 1 base and 4 bases, there was a span of 14 bases. The CDR3 DNA reads as TGCGCCAGCAGCCAAGGACAGGCCTCCCAATACGAGCAGTACTTC. Protein sequence: CASSQGQASQYEQYF.